These 9 T cell receptor beta chains share one sample of origin, sequenced in a study of beta chain features in type 1 diabetes. Notes on the study in general: Moderately but significantly shorter TCRB CDR3s were found in Type 1 diabetes patients in all four CD4+ subsets.

Investigators reverse transcribed all isolated RNA, so they sequenced expressed TCRB transcripts. The data were produced by immunoSEQ multiplex PCR, yet TCRdb's version contains in-frame clones alone and is incomplete. The sample has hundreds of thousands of clones, over 11% seen once; the top ten hold around 0.04%. Antigen specificity for these receptors is unknown. Source material: naive CD4+ T cells from blood. These receptors all stem from a man younger than 35 with type 1 diabetes.

The genes are TRBV6-5 and TRBJ2-7; tentatively, D is TRBD1 (5 bases). V was cut by 6 bases and J by 4 bases, with 16 bases left in between. From germline, CDR1 is MNHEY and CDR2 SVGAGI. The CDR3 is 14 amino acids. The CDR3 sequence is CASRPQGLGYEQYF. In nucleotides, the CDR3 is TGTGCCAGCAGGCCCCAGGGTCTTGGATACGAGCAGTACTTC.

The V call is TRBV5-1, the J call TRBJ2-3, with D maybe TRBD1 (6 bases). Per the germline V gene, CDR1 is SGHRS and CDR2 is YFSETQ. The CDR3 totals 15 residues. V was cut by 5 bases and J by 6 bases, with 19 bases left in between. The CDR3 sequence is CASSFNRVSGDTQYF. CDR3 coding DNA: TGCGCCAGCAGTTTCAACAGGGTTTCTGGGGATACGCAGTATTTT.

This clone was observed a few times. The rearrangement uses TRBV30 and TRBJ2-3; D gene uncertain. The CDR3 has 13 amino acids. V gave up 0 bases and J gave up 0 bases, with 4 bases separating them. CDR1 is GTSNPN and CDR2 is SVGIG in the germline V gene (reference sequence). The CDR3 loop is CAWSVASTDTQYF. CDR3 DNA: TGTGCCTGGAGTGTGGCTAGCACAGATACGCAGTATTTT.

The rearrangement joins TRBV6-5 to TRBJ1-2; 8 nucleotides line up with TRBD1. This CDR3 is 15 amino acids long. With V trimmed by 8 bases and J by 1 base, 9 bases remained unmatched. The germline V gene encodes CDR1 MNHEY and CDR2 SVGAGI. The CDR3 spells CASRDRSPLNYGYTF. Here the CDR3 DNA reads TGTGCCAGCCGGGACAGGAGTCCCCTTAACTATGGCTACACCTTC.

This clone was seen a few times. The chain couples TRBV2 to TRBJ2-3; TRBD2 might be the D (6 bases). Germline V CDR1 and CDR2: SNHLY, FYNNEI. V was cut by 4 bases and J by 6 bases, with 14 bases left in between. This CDR3 is 14 amino acids long. CDR3 sequence reads: CASSVRRDQDTQYF. The CDR3 nucleotides read TGTGCCAGCAGTGTTAGGAGGGACCAGGATACGCAGTATTTT.

This clone has more than one count but fewer than ten. The chain employs TRBV28 and TRBJ1-1; D unresolved. Germline values: CDR1 MDHEN, CDR2 SYDVKM. Trimming left V 7 bases short and J 8 bases short, with 17 bases between. The CDR3 extends over 13 amino acids. The CDR3 DNA reads TGTGCCAGCACCGTTATCGGGGTTCCGGAAGCTTTCTTT. Protein product: CASTVIGVPEAFF.

This clone was seen a few times. The chain has TRBV18 and TRBJ2-7; D gene uncertain. Germline lookup yields CDR1 KGHSH and CDR2 LQKENI. This CDR3 is built from 15 residues. Trimming took off 6 bases at V and 4 bases at J, with 19 bases between the two ends. CDR3 sequence reads: CASSPGSGSPYEQYF. The CDR3 DNA follows: TGTGCCAGCTCTCCTGGGTCCGGCAGCCCGTACGAGCAGTACTTC. The full variable domain, rest sourced from reference TRBV18 and TRBJ2-7, is NAGVMQNPRHLVRRRGQEARLRCSPMKGHSHVYWYRQLPEEGLKFMVYLQKENIIDESGMPKERFSAEFPKEGPSILRIQQVVRGDSAAYFCASSPGSGSPYEQYFGPGTRLTVT.

The chain is built from TRBV2 and TRBJ1-1; D gene ambiguous. V was cut by 1 base and J by 6 bases, with 9 bases left in between. The germline CDR1 and CDR2 sequences are SNHLY and FYNNEI. The CDR3 is made up of 13 amino acids. The CDR3 DNA sequence: TGTGCCAGCAGTGAAGAACGGATCCCTGAAGCTTTCTTT. This gives the protein CASSEERIPEAFF.

This clone has just a few counts. The gene calls are TRBV30 and TRBJ2-1; D unresolved. This CDR3 spans 11 amino acids. V was cut by 1 base and J by 7 bases, with 5 bases left in between. The germline CDR1 and CDR2 sequences are GTSNPN and SVGIG (reference sequence). CDR3 in DNA: TGTGCCTGGAGTGGAGTTAATGAGCAGTTCTTC. As protein: CAWSGVNEQFF.